This T cell receptor (beta chain) came from a study of blood T cell repertoires in COVID-19. Turning to the study itself: The United States, Italy and Spain were the sources of the acute and convalescent COVID-19 samples. T cells, B-cell-depleted T cells, or PBMCs supplied cDNA or gDNA.

As processed by the authors: Reference gene primers were amplified, and this amplification served to estimate nucleated cell counts. Sequenced by immunoSEQ multiplex PCR; TCRdb stores in-frame clones only, minus some. That table gives V, J and clone size, and the DNA gave D and trimming. The sample has about 180,000 clones; more than 75% are singletons. The CDR3 totals 20 residues. Germline V gives CDR1 SGDLS, CDR2 YYNGEE. The ends lost 5 bases at V and 2 bases at J; junction bases unmatched: 17. This clone is a singleton in its sample. Sequencing was done on a sample of peripheral blood. The chain joins TRBV9 to TRBJ2-3; 13 bases are a match to TRBD2. The clonotype was recovered from a man aged 40-50 years with active or convalescent COVID-19. For the CDR3, the DNA is TGTGCCAGCAGGTTTGGGTTTACTAGCGGGGGGGCCAGCGACACAGATACGCAGTATTTT. Protein sequence: CASRFGFTSGGASDTDTQYF.